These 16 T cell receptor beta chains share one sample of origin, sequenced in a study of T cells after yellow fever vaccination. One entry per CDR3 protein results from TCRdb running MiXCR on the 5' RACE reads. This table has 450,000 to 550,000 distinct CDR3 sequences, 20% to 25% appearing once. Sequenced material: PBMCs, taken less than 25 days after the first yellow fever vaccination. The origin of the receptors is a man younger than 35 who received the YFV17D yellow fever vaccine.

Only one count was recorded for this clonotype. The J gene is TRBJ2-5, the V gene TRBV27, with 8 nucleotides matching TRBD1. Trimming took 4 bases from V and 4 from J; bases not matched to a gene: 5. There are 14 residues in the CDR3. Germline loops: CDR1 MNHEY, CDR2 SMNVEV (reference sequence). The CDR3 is CASSSRQGTETQYF. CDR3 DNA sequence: TGTGCCAGCAGTTCCCGACAGGGGACAGAGACCCAGTACTTC.

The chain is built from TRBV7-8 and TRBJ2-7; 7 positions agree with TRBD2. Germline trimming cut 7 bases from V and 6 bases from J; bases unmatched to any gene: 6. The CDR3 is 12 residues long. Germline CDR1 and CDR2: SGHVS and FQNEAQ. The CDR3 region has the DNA TGTGCCAGCACCATAGGGGAGGGCGAGCAGTACGTC. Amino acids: CASTIGEGEQYV.

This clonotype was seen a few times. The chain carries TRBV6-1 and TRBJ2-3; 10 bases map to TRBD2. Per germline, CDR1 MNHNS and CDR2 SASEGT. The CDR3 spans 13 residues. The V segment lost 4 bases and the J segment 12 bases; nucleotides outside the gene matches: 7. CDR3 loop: CASSGVLAGGQYF. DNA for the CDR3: TGTGCCAGCAGTGGCGTATTAGCGGGGGGACAGTATTTT.

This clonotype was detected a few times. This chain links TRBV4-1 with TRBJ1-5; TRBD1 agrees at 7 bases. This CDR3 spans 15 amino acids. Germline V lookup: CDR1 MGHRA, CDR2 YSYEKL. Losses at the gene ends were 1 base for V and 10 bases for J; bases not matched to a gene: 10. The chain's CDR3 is CASSQVKGASEPQHF. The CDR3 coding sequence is TGCGCCAGCAGCCAAGTGAAGGGGGCCTCCGAACCCCAGCATTTT.

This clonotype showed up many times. The DNA of the CDR3 is TGTGCCAGCAGCTCGACAGGGTCAGATACGCAGTATTTT. Translation gives CASSSTGSDTQYF. The chain combines TRBV7-2 with TRBJ2-3; 7 positions match TRBD1. The CDR3 totals 13 residues. With V trimmed by 4 bases and J by 4 bases, 2 bases remained unmatched. Germline CDR1 is SGHTA and CDR2 is FQGNSA.

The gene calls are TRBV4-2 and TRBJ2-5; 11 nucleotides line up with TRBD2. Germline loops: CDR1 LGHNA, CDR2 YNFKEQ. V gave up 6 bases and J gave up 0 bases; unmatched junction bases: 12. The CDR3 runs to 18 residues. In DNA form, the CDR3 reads TGTGCCAGCAGGGAGGGGGCGGCTAGCGGGGGGTACCAAGAGACCCAGTACTTC. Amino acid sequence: CASREGAASGGYQETQYF.

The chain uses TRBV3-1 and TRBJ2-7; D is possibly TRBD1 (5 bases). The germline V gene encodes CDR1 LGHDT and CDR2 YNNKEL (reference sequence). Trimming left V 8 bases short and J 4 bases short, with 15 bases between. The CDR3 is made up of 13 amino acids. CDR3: CASSNRGGYEQYV. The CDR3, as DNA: TGTGCCAGCTCCAATAGGGGCGGATACGAGCAGTACGTC.

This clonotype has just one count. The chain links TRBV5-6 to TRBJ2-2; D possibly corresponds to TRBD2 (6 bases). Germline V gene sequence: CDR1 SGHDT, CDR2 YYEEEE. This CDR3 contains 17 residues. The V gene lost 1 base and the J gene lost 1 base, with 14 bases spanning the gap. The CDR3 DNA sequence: TGTGCCAGCAGCTTGTCCTTTGGTAGCGGGAACACCGGGGAGCTGTTTTTT. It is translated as CASSLSFGSGNTGELFF. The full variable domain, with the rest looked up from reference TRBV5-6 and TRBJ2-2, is DAGVTQSPTHLIKTRGQQVTLRCSPKSGHDTVSWYQQALGQGPQFIFQYYEEEERQRGNFPDRFSGHQFPNYSSELNVNALLLGDSALYLCASSLSFGSGNTGELFFGEGSRLTVL.

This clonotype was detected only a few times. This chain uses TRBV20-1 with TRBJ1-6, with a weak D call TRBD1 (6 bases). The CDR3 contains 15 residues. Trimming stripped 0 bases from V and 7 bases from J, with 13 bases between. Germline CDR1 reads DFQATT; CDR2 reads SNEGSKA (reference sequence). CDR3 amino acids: CSARDLGQGNSPLHF. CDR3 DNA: TGCAGTGCTAGAGACCTCGGGCAGGGGAATTCACCCCTCCACTTT.

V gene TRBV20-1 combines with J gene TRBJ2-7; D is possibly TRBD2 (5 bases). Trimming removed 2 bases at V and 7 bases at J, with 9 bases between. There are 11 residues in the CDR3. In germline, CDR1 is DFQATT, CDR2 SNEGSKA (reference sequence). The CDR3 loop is CSARTGREQYV. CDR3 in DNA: TGCAGTGCTAGAACGGGAAGGGAGCAGTACGTC.

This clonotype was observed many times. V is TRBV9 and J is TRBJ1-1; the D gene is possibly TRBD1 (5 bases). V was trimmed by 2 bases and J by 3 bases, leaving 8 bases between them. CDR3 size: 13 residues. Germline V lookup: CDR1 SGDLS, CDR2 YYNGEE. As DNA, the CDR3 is TGTGCCAGCAGCGTCCGGGGGGACACTGAAGCTTTCTTT. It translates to CASSVRGDTEAFF. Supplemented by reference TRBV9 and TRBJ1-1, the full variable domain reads DSGVTQTPKHLITATGQRVTLRCSPRSGDLSVYWYQQSLDQGLQFLIQYYNGEERAKGNILERFSAQQFPDLHSELNLSSLELGDSALYFCASSVRGDTEAFFGQGTRLTVV.

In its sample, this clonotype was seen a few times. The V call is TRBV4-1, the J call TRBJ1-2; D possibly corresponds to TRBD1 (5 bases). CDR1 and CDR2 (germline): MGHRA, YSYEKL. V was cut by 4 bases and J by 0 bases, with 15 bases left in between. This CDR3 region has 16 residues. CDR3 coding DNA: TGCGCCAGCAGCCGTAACCCAGGGCCAACTAACTATGGCTACACCTTC. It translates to CASSRNPGPTNYGYTF.

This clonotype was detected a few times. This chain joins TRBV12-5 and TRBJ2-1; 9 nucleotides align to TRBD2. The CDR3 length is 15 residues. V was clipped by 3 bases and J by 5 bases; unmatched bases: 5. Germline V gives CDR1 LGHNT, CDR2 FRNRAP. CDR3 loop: CASGFPGTSNNEQFF. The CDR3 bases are TGTGCTAGTGGTTTCCCCGGGACTAGCAACAATGAGCAGTTCTTC.

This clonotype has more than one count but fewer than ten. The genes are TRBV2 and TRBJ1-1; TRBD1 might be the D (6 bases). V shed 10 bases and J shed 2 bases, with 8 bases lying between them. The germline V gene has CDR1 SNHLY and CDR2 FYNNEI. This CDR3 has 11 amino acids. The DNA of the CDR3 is TGTGCCAAAGGGGGAAACACTGAAGCTTTCTTT. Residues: CAKGGNTEAFF.

The CDR3 sequence: CSTKDSLVLGIQYF. CDR3 in DNA: TGCAGCACGAAAGACAGCCTCGTGCTGGGCATTCAGTACTTC. V and J are TRBV29-1 and TRBJ2-4; tentative D call: TRBD1 (5 bases). V gave up 8 bases and J gave up 9 bases, with 23 bases separating them. The germline CDR1 and CDR2 sequences are SQVTM and ANQGSEA. The CDR3 sequence is 14 residues long. The variable domain in full, completed from reference TRBV29-1 and TRBJ2-4, reads SAVISQKPSRDICQRGTSLTIQCQVDSQVTMMFWYRQQPGQSLTLIATANQGSEATYESGFVIDKFPISRPNLTFSTLTVSNMSPEDSSIYLCSTKDSLVLGIQYFGAGTRLSVL.

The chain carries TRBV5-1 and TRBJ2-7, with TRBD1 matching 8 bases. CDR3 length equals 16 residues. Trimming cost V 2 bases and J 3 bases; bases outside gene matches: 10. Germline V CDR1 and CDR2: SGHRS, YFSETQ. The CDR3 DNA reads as TGCGCCAGCAGCTTTTTTTCTTCAGGACAGGGCTACGAGCAGTACTTC. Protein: CASSFFSSGQGYEQYF.